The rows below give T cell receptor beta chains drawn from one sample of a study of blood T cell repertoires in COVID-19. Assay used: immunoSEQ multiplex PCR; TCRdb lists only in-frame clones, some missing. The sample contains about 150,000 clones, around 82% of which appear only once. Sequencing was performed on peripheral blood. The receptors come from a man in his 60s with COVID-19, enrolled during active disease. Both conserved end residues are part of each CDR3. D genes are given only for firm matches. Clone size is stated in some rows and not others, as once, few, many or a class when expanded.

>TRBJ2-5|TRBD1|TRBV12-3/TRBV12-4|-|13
CASREQGRETQYF
TGTGCCAGCAGGGAACAGGGGCGAGAGACCCAGTACTTC
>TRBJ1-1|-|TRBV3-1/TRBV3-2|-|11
CASSPRVLAFF
TGTGCCAGCAGCCCCAGGGTTTTAGCTTTCTTT
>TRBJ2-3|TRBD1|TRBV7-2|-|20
CASSLAKWGHGTGGTDTQYF
TGTGCCAGCAGCTTAGCTAAATGGGGTCACGGGACAGGGGGCACAGATACGCAGTATTTT
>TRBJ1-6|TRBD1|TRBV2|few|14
CASRRQGVNSPLHF
TGTGCCAGCAGGAGACAGGGGGTTAATTCACCCCTCCACTTT
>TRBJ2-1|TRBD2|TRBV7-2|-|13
CASSILAGQSEFF
TGTGCCAGCAGTATACTAGCGGGGCAATCCGAGTTCTTC
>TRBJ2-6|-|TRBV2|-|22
CASSGAFQNVGGGFSGANVLTF
TGTGCCAGCAGTGGGGCTTTCCAAAACGTTGGCGGGGGCTTCTCTGGGGCCAACGTCCTGACTTTC
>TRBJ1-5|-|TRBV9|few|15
CASSVEQGPNQPQHF
TGTGCCAGCAGCGTAGAACAGGGACCCAATCAGCCCCAGCATTTT
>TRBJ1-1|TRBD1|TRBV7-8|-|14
CASSSHRGNTEAFF
TGTGCCAGCAGCTCGCACAGGGGGAACACTGAAGCTTTCTTT
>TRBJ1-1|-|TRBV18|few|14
CASSPPGRGTEAFF
TGTGCCAGCTCACCACCGGGCCGGGGCACTGAAGCTTTCTTT
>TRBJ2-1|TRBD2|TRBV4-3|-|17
CASSQDPGLAVYNEQFF
TGCGCCAGCAGCCAAGATCCGGGACTAGCGGTTTACAATGAGCAGTTCTTC
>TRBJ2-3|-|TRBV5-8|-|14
CASSIGTRTDTQYF
TGTGCCAGCAGCATAGGGACTCGCACAGATACGCAGTATTTT